These 2 T cell receptor beta chains originate from one sample sequenced in a study of T cells in Graves' hyperthyroidism and ophthalmopathy. Amplified TCR beta CDR3 regions came from RNA transcripts. HTBI primers were the set used in a first-round RT-PCR of the TCR CDR3. TCRdb reprocessed the multiplex PCR reads via MiXCR and lists one record per CDR3 protein. The repertoire consists of about 200,000 distinct CDR3 sequences, with more than 15% occurring once and the leading ten covering approximately 46%. The sample taken for sequencing was blood. These receptors were obtained from a man in his forties or fifties with Graves' hyperthyroidism.

The genes are TRBV14 and TRBJ2-2; D call uncertain. CDR1 SGHDN and CDR2 FVKESK come from the germline V gene. The V gene lost 0 bases and the J gene lost 7 bases, with 12 bases spanning the gap. This CDR3 contains 15 residues. The CDR3 DNA follows: TGTGCCAGCAGCCAAGATTTTGGATTGGGCGGGGAGCTGTTTTTT. Protein product: CASSQDFGLGGELFF.

In its sample, this clonotype was seen many times. The rearrangement joins TRBV2 to TRBJ2-1; the match to TRBD2 covers 7 bases. This CDR3 comprises 13 residues. The V gene's germline CDR1 is SNHLY and CDR2 FYNNEI. The J segment lost 6 bases and the V segment lost 4 bases, leaving 3 bases of the junction unmatched. The CDR3 region is CASSGLAGNEQFF. In nucleotides, the CDR3 is TGTGCCAGCAGTGGACTAGCAGGCAATGAGCAGTTCTTC. The variable domain in full, with the rest retrieved from reference TRBV2 and TRBJ2-1, is EPEVTQTPSHQVTQMGQEVILRCVPISNHLYFYWYRQILGQKVEFLVSFYNNEISEKSEIFDDQFSVERPDGSNFTLKIRSTKLEDSAMYFCASSGLAGNEQFFGPGTRLTVL.